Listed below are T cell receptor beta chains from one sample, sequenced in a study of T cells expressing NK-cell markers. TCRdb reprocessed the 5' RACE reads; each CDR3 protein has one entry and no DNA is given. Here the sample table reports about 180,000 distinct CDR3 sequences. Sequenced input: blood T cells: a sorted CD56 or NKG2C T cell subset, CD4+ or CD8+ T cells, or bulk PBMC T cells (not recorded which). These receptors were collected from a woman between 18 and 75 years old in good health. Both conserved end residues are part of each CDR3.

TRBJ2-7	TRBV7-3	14	CASSRTSGSREQYF
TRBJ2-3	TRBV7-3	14	CASSLGGRTDTQYF
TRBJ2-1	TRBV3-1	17	CASSQDRASGAYNEQFF
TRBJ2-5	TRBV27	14	CASSNQGSWETQYF
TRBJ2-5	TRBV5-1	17	CASSLGGLGLLQETQYF
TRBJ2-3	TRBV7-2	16	CASSLRRVPATDTQYF
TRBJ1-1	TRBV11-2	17	CASSPNSGSQPNTEAFF
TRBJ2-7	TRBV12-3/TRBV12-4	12	CASRSVAYEQYF
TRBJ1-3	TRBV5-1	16	CASSEQGQHSGNTIYF
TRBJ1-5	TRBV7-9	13	CASSSTEDQPQHF
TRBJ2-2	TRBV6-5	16	CASSYTGQGFIGELFF
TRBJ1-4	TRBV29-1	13	CSVGTGSREKLFF
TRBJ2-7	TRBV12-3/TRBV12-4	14	CASSRQGITYEQYF
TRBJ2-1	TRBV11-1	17	CASSLENSGSSYNEQFF
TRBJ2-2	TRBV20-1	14	CSARVAANTGELFF
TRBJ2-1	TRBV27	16	CASSPEKPGLAAEQFF
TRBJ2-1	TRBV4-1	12	CASSRPYNEQFF
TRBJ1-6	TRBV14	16	CASSRAGGRSNSPLHF
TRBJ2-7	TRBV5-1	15	CASSPVAGGSYEQYF
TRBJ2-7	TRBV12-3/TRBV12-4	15	CASTPEGIGVHEQYF